The 8 T cell receptor beta chains in this list originate from one sample, sequenced in a study of cytomegalovirus exposure and HLA in healthy donors. Both 60 Vbeta primers and 13 Jbeta primers went into the PCR. Sequenced by immunoSEQ multiplex PCR; TCRdb stores in-frame clones only, minus some. The table lists 150,000 to 200,000 clones, 65% to 80% of them singletons. The sample comprised PBMCs. The origin of the receptors is a woman in her 40s in good health and CMV-seronegative.

The J gene is TRBJ2-3, the V gene TRBV6-4; 8 nucleotides line up with TRBD1. The CDR3 contains 14 residues. Germline-derived CDR1 and CDR2 are MRHNA and SNTAGT. J was trimmed by 4 bases and V by 6 bases; bases with no gene match: 6. The CDR3 loop is CASRRTGSADTQYF. The CDR3 DNA reads as TGTGCCAGCAGGAGGACAGGGAGTGCAGATACGCAGTATTTT.

This clone occurred once. As DNA, the CDR3 is TGCGCCAGCAGCCGTGGACAGGGTTTGAGAAATGCCTACAATGAGCAGTTCTTC. Translating it yields CASSRGQGLRNAYNEQFF. This chain connects TRBV5-1 to TRBJ2-1, with 8 positions matching TRBD1. Germline lookup yields CDR1 SGHRS and CDR2 YFSETQ. The CDR3 totals 18 residues. The ends lost 4 bases at V and 2 bases at J; junction bases unmatched: 14.

V gene TRBV28 combines with J gene TRBJ1-6; no reliable D call. The CDR3 contains 14 residues. Germline assignment: CDR1 MDHEN and CDR2 SYDVKM. V was cut by 6 bases and J by 3 bases, with 9 bases left in between. CDR3: CASSPEFYNSPLHF. Written as DNA, the CDR3 is TGTGCCAGCAGCCCAGAATTCTATAATTCACCCCTCCACTTT. Based on the CDR3 plus reference TRBV28 and TRBJ1-6, the full variable domain is DVKVTQSSRYLVKRTGEKVFLECVQDMDHENMFWYRQDPGLGLRLIYFSYDVKMKEKGDIPEGYSVSREKKERFSLILESASTNQTSMYLCASSPEFYNSPLHFGNGTRLTVT.

J is TRBJ2-1 and V is TRBV28; 14 positions agree with TRBD2. Per the germline V gene, CDR1 is MDHEN and CDR2 is SYDVKM. There are 16 residues in the CDR3. Germline trimming cut 5 bases from V and 9 bases from J; bases unmatched to any gene: 9. The CDR3 reads CASSGTSGRLGGEQFF. DNA for the CDR3: TGTGCCAGCAGTGGGACTAGCGGGAGACTAGGGGGTGAGCAGTTCTTC.

This clone was counted only a few times. This chain uses TRBV5-1 with TRBJ1-1; no clear D gene. V was cut by 5 bases and J by 4 bases, with 9 bases left in between. The length of the CDR3 is 12 residues. CDR1 is SGHRS, CDR2 YFSETQ, per germline. The CDR3 coding sequence is TGCGCCAGCAGTCCTGGGAGCACTGAAGCTTTCTTT. It yields the protein CASSPGSTEAFF.

V and J are TRBV5-1 and TRBJ1-1, with 8 bases that match TRBD1. Germline V gene data show CDR1 as SGHRS and CDR2 as YFSETQ. J gave up 5 bases and V 0 bases, and 9 bases lay outside the gene matches. This CDR3 region has 16 residues. CDR3 residues: CASSLANQQGGTEAFF. CDR3 DNA sequence: TGCGCCAGCAGCTTGGCGAATCAACAGGGGGGAACTGAAGCTTTCTTT.

The chain has TRBV5-6 and TRBJ2-3, with 13 bases identical to TRBD2. Unmatched junction bases numbered 11, after V lost 4 bases and J lost 0 bases. Germline-derived CDR1 and CDR2 are SGHDT and YYEEEE. The CDR3 runs 19 residues. In nucleotides, the CDR3 is TGTGCCAGCAGCCCTGGACTAGCGGGGGCCTGGGCTAGCACAGATACGCAGTATTTT. Amino acid sequence: CASSPGLAGAWASTDTQYF.

V and J are TRBV7-2 and TRBJ2-5, with TRBD2 identical over 7 bases. The J call may be in error: the DNA end matches TRBJ2-7 better. This CDR3 has 16 amino acids. Germline values: CDR1 SGHTA, CDR2 FQGNSA. In DNA, the CDR3 is TGTGCCAGCAGCTTAGCGAGTGGGGAGGGGTCCTACGAGCAGTACTTC. This encodes CASSLASGEGSYEQYF.